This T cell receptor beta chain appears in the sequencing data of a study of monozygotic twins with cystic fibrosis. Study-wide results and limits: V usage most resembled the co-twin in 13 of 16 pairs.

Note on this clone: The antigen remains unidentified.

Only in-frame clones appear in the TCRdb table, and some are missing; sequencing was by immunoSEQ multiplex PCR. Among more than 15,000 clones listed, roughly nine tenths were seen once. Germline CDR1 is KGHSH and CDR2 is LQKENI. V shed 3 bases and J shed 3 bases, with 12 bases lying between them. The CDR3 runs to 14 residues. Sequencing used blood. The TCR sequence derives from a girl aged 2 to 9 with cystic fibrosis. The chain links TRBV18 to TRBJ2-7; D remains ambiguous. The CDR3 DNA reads TGTGCCAGCTCACCCAAGGACGGAAGCTACGAGCAGTACTTC. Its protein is CASSPKDGSYEQYF.